This entry is about one TCR beta chain. This entry comes from a study of blood T cell repertoires in COVID-19. Study background: The cDNA or gDNA used as material had been derived from T cells, B-cell-depleted T cells, or PBMCs.

TCRdb's copy holds only in-frame clones and misses some; the assay was immunoSEQ multiplex PCR. The sample includes 100,000 or so clones, roughly 90% of them seen just once. The V gene end was trimmed by 1 base and the J gene end by 5 bases; junction bases not matched to a gene: 6. Germline assignment: CDR1 SGHKS and CDR2 YYEKEE (reference sequence). The CDR3 is made up of 15 amino acids. The chain employs TRBV5-5 and TRBJ1-1, with TRBD1 matching over 9 bases. The receptor comes from a man in his 70s with acute or convalescent COVID-19. Source material: peripheral blood. The CDR3 here is CASSLMTGGSTEAFF. The CDR3 bases are TGTGCCAGCAGCTTGATGACAGGGGGGAGTACTGAAGCTTTCTTT.